This T cell receptor beta chain was recovered during a study of a mutant IDH1 vaccine in newly diagnosed glioma. The data were produced by immunoSEQ multiplex PCR, yet TCRdb's version contains in-frame clones alone and is incomplete. The sample shows some 35,000 clones, roughly four fifths of them seen only once. Sample time point: week 47, end of study. A single vaccine dose contained 300 ug of mutant IDH1 20-mer peptide, and topical imiquimod was used with it. V gave up 4 bases and J gave up 3 bases; unmatched junction bases: 9. The CDR3 extends over 17 amino acids. Germline V gene data show CDR1 as LNHDA and CDR2 as SQIVND (reference sequence). Concerning this clone itself: Its antigen is not known.

The V and J genes are TRBV19 and TRBJ2-1; 10 nucleotides line up with TRBD2. This TCR came from a man aged 35 to 55 with glioma. The sequencing here drew on PBMCs, taken from a glioma patient whose treatment included an IDH1 peptide vaccine. CDR3 nucleotide sequence: TGTGCCAGTAGTAAACCGGGACTAGCGAAGAACTACAATGAGCAGTTCTTC. Translation gives CASSKPGLAKNYNEQFF. The full variable domain, completed using reference TRBV19 and TRBJ2-1, is DGGITQSPKYLFRKEGQNVTLSCEQNLNHDAMYWYRQDPGQGLRLIYYSQIVNDFQKGDIAEGYSVSREKKESFPLTVTSAQKNPTAFYLCASSKPGLAKNYNEQFFGPGTRLTVL.